Described below is a single T cell receptor beta chain sequence and its context. These data originate in a study of T cells in women clearing cervical HPV infection. For the study at large: Blood came at first lesion visit for cases, post-clearance for controls.

TCR beta CDR3 amplified by multiplex PCR from roughly 1,100 ng genomic DNA. Assay used: immunoSEQ multiplex PCR; TCRdb lists only in-frame clones, some missing. The record lists about 34,000 clones, of which the ten most abundant hold 1.4%. The clonotype originates from a woman between 18 and 70 years old with a cervical HPV16 infection that either progressed to CIN3+ or cleared (not recorded which). The sequencing sample was made of blood buffy coat.

The covered CDR3 bases are TGTGCCATCAGTCCTAGCGGGGGCTCCTACGAG. Encoded protein: CAISPSGGSYE. The CDR3 in its entirety is CAISPSGGSYEQYF. This chain links TRBV10-3 with TRBJ2-7, with 10 bases fitting TRBD2. The read ends 3 residues before the CDR3 terminus; that terminus is restored from the germline J gene. The CDR3 runs to 14 residues. V gave up 5 bases and J gave up 0 bases; unmatched junction bases: 1. Germline V gene data show CDR1 as ENHRY and CDR2 as SYGVKD.